These 6 T cell receptor beta chains share one sample of origin, sequenced in a study of blood T cell repertoires in COVID-19. The table came from immunoSEQ multiplex PCR; TCRdb's copy has only in-frame clones and leaves some out. The repertoire consists of roughly 100,000 clones, with over 75% occurring once and the leading ten covering about 3.9%. Material for sequencing was peripheral blood. The receptors derive from a man aged 50-59 years with acute or convalescent COVID-19.

This CDR3 reads CASGSIGLKRDEQYF. The DNA of the CDR3 is TGTGCTAGTGGTTCGATCGGACTAAAACGGGACGAGCAGTACTTC. The V gene is TRBV12-5, the J gene TRBJ2-7; D is perhaps TRBD2 (6 bases). Germline-derived CDR1 and CDR2 are LGHNT and FRNRAP. V was shortened by 4 bases and J by 5 bases, with 18 bases between the two germline ends. This CDR3 is 15 amino acids long.

The chain recombines TRBV15 with TRBJ2-4; tentative D call: TRBD2 (5 bases). The CDR3 sequence is 14 residues long. V shed 3 bases and J shed 0 bases, with 6 bases lying between them. Germline V gene sequence: CDR1 LNHNV, CDR2 YYDKDF (reference sequence). The CDR3 bases are TGTGCCACCAGCAGGGACTTAGCCAAAAACATTCAGTACTTC. Translating it yields CATSRDLAKNIQYF.

V and J are TRBV10-3 and TRBJ1-2; D is perhaps TRBD1 (5 bases). Germline CDR1 ENHRY, CDR2 SYGVKD. V was shortened by 8 bases and J by 3 bases, with 13 bases between the two germline ends. The length of the CDR3 is 13 residues. The CDR3 bases are TGTGCCATCGGCGGGGCAGGAGACTATGGCTACACCTTC. Translation: CAIGGAGDYGYTF.

The CDR3 region has the DNA TGTGCCAGCAGCCTCGCCGGGACAGGGGATCACACCATATATTTT. Its protein is CASSLAGTGDHTIYF. The J gene is TRBJ1-3, the V gene TRBV11-3; 10 nucleotides align to TRBD1. The CDR3 consists of 15 residues. Trimming at V came to 5 bases and at J to 8 bases, leaving 9 bases not matched to a gene. Germline CDR1 is SGHNT and CDR2 is YENEEA. Drawing the rest from reference TRBV11-3 and TRBJ1-3, the complete variable domain is EAGVVQSPRYKIIEKKQPVAFWCNPISGHNTLYWYLQNLGQGPELLIRYENEEAVDDSQLPKDRFSAERLKGVDSTLKIQPAELGDSAVYLCASSLAGTGDHTIYFGEGSWLTVV.

This rearrangement joins TRBV2 to TRBJ1-1; D call uncertain. From germline, CDR1 is SNHLY and CDR2 FYNNEI. V dropped 4 bases and J dropped 1 base, with 10 bases sitting between them. The CDR3 consists of 14 residues. CDR3 sequence (DNA): TGTGCCAGCAGTGTTCAGGAGGGGAACACTGAAGCTTTCTTT. Translation gives CASSVQEGNTEAFF.

This clone was observed a single time. The chain combines TRBV3-1 (or the pseudogene TRBV3-2) with TRBJ2-7, with TRBD2 matching 8 bases. From germline, CDR1 is LGHDT and CDR2 YNNKEL (reference sequence). V lost 1 base to trimming and J lost 6 bases; unmatched junction nucleotides: 5. There are 14 residues in the CDR3. CDR3 DNA sequence: TGTGCCAGCAGCCAAGGAGCGGGGGCGGGCGAGCAGTACTTC. The encoded protein is CASSQGAGAGEQYF.